What follows are 25 T cell receptor beta chains derived from one specimen sequenced in a study of cytomegalovirus exposure and HLA in healthy donors. 60 Vbeta and 13 Jbeta primers were used in PCR. Generated by immunoSEQ multiplex PCR, the TCRdb table keeps only in-frame clones and is missing some. Across just over 150,000 clones, the top ten clones capture 2.1% of the sample. The sequenced sample was PBMCs. These receptor sequences come from a man aged 25-45 years in good health and CMV-seronegative.

V is TRBV4-1 and J is TRBJ2-7, with TRBD1 identical over 9 bases. J lost 7 bases, V lost 2 bases, and 3 bases had no gene match. Germline V gene sequence: CDR1 MGHRA, CDR2 YSYEKL. The length of the CDR3 is 13 residues. The CDR3 bases are TGCGCCAGCAGCCAATGGACAGGGGTTGAGCAGTACTTC. Translation: CASSQWTGVEQYF.

The chain combines TRBV18 with TRBJ2-7, with 9 bases fitting TRBD1. The CDR3 totals 15 residues. Trimming cost V 0 bases and J 3 bases; bases outside gene matches: 3. Germline CDR1 and CDR2: KGHSH and LQKENI. The CDR3 region has the DNA TGTGCCAGCTCACCACCGACGGGACAGGGCTACGAGCAGTACTTC. Translated: CASSPPTGQGYEQYF.

The chain employs TRBV21-1 and TRBJ1-3; the table's D call of TRBD1 was not tested on the DNA. TRBV21-1 is a recognized pseudogene. The CDR3 length is 19 residues. The CDR3 is CASSKCRGTGDVDGNTIYF. DNA for the CDR3: TGTGCCAGCAGCAAATGTAGGGGGACAGGGGACGTAGACGGAAACACCATATATTTT.

The chain uses TRBV28 and TRBJ1-4; TRBD1 is a possible D gene (5 bases). Germline CDR1 MDHEN, CDR2 SYDVKM. Trimming cost V 10 bases and J 5 bases, with 14 bases left between them. This CDR3 region has 13 residues. The CDR3 DNA follows: TGTGCCACCCGGGACTGGTTGAATGAAAAACTGTTTTTT. This encodes CATRDWLNEKLFF.

The rearrangement links TRBV6-5 to TRBJ2-2; D is undetermined. The CDR3 totals 14 residues. V lost 2 bases, J lost 0 bases, and 4 bases lay in between. Germline CDR1 is MNHEY and CDR2 is SVGAGI. The CDR3 region is CASSYLTNTGELFF. The DNA for the CDR3 is TGTGCCAGCAGTTACCTTACGAACACCGGGGAGCTGTTTTTT.

This chain uses TRBV5-1 with TRBJ2-1; 13 bases align to TRBD2. Germline CDR1 and CDR2: SGHRS and YFSETQ. Unmatched junction bases numbered 1, after V lost 2 bases and J lost 5 bases. The CDR3 runs to 15 residues. As DNA, the CDR3 is TGCGCCAGCAGCTTCGGGACTAGCGGGAACAATGAGCAGTTCTTC. This encodes CASSFGTSGNNEQFF.

The V gene is TRBV9, the J gene TRBJ2-7, with TRBD1 identical over 7 bases. CDR3 length equals 16 residues. The trim removed 4 bases at V and 3 bases at J, leaving 13 bases unmatched. Germline V gives CDR1 SGDLS, CDR2 YYNGEE. This CDR3 is CASSKSGQVGYYEQYF. The CDR3 bases are TGTGCCAGCAGCAAATCAGGACAGGTTGGCTACTACGAGCAGTACTTC.

The rearrangement links TRBV29-1 to TRBJ2-1, with 7 bases identical to TRBD1. CDR1 and CDR2 (germline): SQVTM, ANQGSEA. J was trimmed by 0 bases and V by 5 bases; bases with no gene match: 4. This CDR3 is 14 amino acids long. CDR3 DNA sequence: TGCAGCGTTACCAGGGGGAGCTCCTACAATGAGCAGTTCTTC. This translates into CSVTRGSSYNEQFF.

The V and J genes are TRBV11-2 and TRBJ1-2; tentatively, D is TRBD1 (5 bases). Trimming cost V 5 bases and J 5 bases, with 21 bases left between them. The germline V gene encodes CDR1 SGHAT and CDR2 FQNNGV. The CDR3 sequence is 16 residues long. The CDR3 nucleotides are TGTGCCAGCAGCCCCGCGAGGGGCCGACGGGGGTATGGCTACACCTTC. It codes for CASSPARGRRGYGYTF.

V is TRBV10-2 and J is TRBJ1-1; 9 bases align to TRBD1. Germline loops: CDR1 WSHSY, CDR2 SAAADI. V was pared by 5 bases and J by 4 bases, with 5 bases of the junction left unmatched. This CDR3 contains 14 residues. CDR3 bases: TGCGCCAGCAGTAGGACAGGGGTAAGCACTGAAGCTTTCTTT. Its translation is CASSRTGVSTEAFF.

This sequence joins TRBV28 and TRBJ2-2; no clear D gene. The germline V gene encodes CDR1 MDHEN and CDR2 SYDVKM. V lost 4 bases to trimming and J lost 5 bases, with 11 bases between them. The length of the CDR3 is 14 residues. CDR3 protein: CASSYYSGTGELFF. CDR3 bases: TGTGCCAGCAGTTATTACTCGGGTACCGGGGAGCTGTTTTTT.

V is TRBV4-1 and J is TRBJ2-2; TRBD2 agrees at 7 bases. CDR1 and CDR2 from the germline V gene are MGHRA and YSYEKL. Trimming took 4 bases from V and 3 from J; bases not matched to a gene: 8. The CDR3 is 16 residues long. The CDR3 here is CASSLGASGYTGELFF. The DNA of the CDR3 is TGCGCCAGCAGCCTAGGGGCTAGCGGTTACACCGGGGAGCTGTTTTTT.

V usage is TRBV6-4 and J usage is TRBJ2-1, with 8 positions matching TRBD2. The CDR3 spans 16 residues. The germline V gene has CDR1 MRHNA and CDR2 SNTAGT. V gave up 3 bases and J gave up 0 bases; unmatched junction bases: 4. The CDR3: CASSDLSGSSYNEQFF. The CDR3 DNA reads TGTGCCAGCAGTGATTTAAGCGGGAGCTCCTACAATGAGCAGTTCTTC.

The chain uses TRBV5-1 and TRBJ2-7; 7 positions match TRBD1. The ends lost 7 bases at V and 3 bases at J; junction bases unmatched: 10. The CDR3 length is 14 residues. In germline, CDR1 is SGHRS, CDR2 YFSETQ. The CDR3 loop reads CASAHLDRSYEQYF. As DNA, the CDR3 is TGCGCCAGCGCCCACTTGGACAGGAGCTACGAGCAGTACTTC.

The gene calls are TRBV5-1 and TRBJ2-6; perhaps TRBD1 as D (6 bases). The CDR3 consists of 15 residues. Trimming took 4 bases from V and 0 from J, leaving 8 bases between them. The germline V gene has CDR1 SGHRS and CDR2 YFSETQ. CDR3 DNA: TGCGCCAGCAGCATGACAGGCTCTGGGGCCAACGTCCTGACTTTC. Amino acid sequence: CASSMTGSGANVLTF.

V and J are TRBV11-2 and TRBJ1-6; 8 positions match TRBD1. With V trimmed by 5 bases and J by 8 bases, 8 bases remained unmatched. This CDR3 spans 15 amino acids. The V gene's germline CDR1 is SGHAT and CDR2 FQNNGV. The DNA of the CDR3 is TGTGCCAGCAGCCGGCGGACAGGGTTCGATTCACCCCTCCACTTT. It codes for CASSRRTGFDSPLHF.

The J gene is TRBJ2-1, the V gene TRBV19; TRBD2 matches at 10 bases. The CDR3 contains 15 residues. CDR1 and CDR2 from the germline V gene are LNHDA and SQIVND (reference sequence). V lost 7 bases to trimming and J lost 4 bases; unmatched junction nucleotides: 7. DNA of the CDR3: TGTGCCAGTATGGTTGGACTAGCGGCGTACAATGAGCAGTTCTTC. This encodes CASMVGLAAYNEQFF.

V usage is TRBV28 and J usage is TRBJ1-2, with TRBD1 as a possible D gene (5 bases). Per germline, CDR1 MDHEN and CDR2 SYDVKM. The CDR3 consists of 16 residues. Deletions cut 7 bases from V and 3 bases from J, with 21 bases between. The CDR3 DNA reads TGTGCCAGCATCTCGTCGGACGGCTGGGGGGACTATGGCTACACCTTC. This translates into CASISSDGWGDYGYTF.

The rearrangement links TRBV10-3 to TRBJ1-1; D perhaps matches TRBD1 (6 bases). V lost 7 bases and J 1 base, leaving 13 bases between the germline ends. There are 14 residues in the CDR3. The germline V gene encodes CDR1 ENHRY and CDR2 SYGVKD. The DNA for the CDR3 is TGTGCCATCATGACGGACAGCGGGAACACTGAAGCTTTCTTT. Its translation is CAIMTDSGNTEAFF.

The chain is built from TRBV30 and TRBJ2-7, with D maybe TRBD1 (6 bases). This CDR3 is built from 12 residues. Germline V gene data show CDR1 as GTSNPN and CDR2 as SVGIG (reference sequence). V lost 5 bases, J lost 0 bases, and 8 bases lay in between. The CDR3 is CAWETGSYEQYF. Written as DNA, the CDR3 is TGTGCCTGGGAGACAGGCTCCTACGAGCAGTACTTC.

CDR3: CASSLGRGQMNTEAFF. The CDR3, as DNA: TGTGCCAGCTCACTGGGGAGAGGACAGATGAACACTGAAGCTTTCTTT. The chain carries TRBV18 and TRBJ1-1; a weak D match, TRBD1 (6 bases). Trimming took 4 bases from V and 0 from J, leaving 15 bases between them. Per the germline V gene, CDR1 is KGHSH and CDR2 is LQKENI. CDR3 length equals 16 residues.

V gene TRBV5-6 combines with J gene TRBJ2-1; 9 bases line up with TRBD2. J gave up 2 bases and V 4 bases, and 4 bases lay outside the gene matches. Looked up from germline, CDR1 is SGHDT and CDR2 is YYEEEE. This CDR3 is 15 amino acids long. For the CDR3, the DNA is TGTGCCAGCAGCAGGGGACTAGCAACCTACAATGAGCAGTTCTTC. Protein: CASSRGLATYNEQFF.

This rearrangement joins TRBV29-1 to TRBJ2-3, with 11 bases fitting TRBD2. The CDR3 length is 15 residues. Losses at the gene ends were 6 bases for V and 3 bases for J; bases not matched to a gene: 8. Per germline, CDR1 SQVTM and CDR2 ANQGSEA. CDR3 protein: CSVNLAGGPTDTQYF. In DNA form, the CDR3 reads TGCAGCGTCAATTTAGCGGGAGGGCCGACAGATACGCAGTATTTT.

The chain uses TRBV11-3 and TRBJ2-5; D perhaps matches TRBD1 (6 bases). The J call may not be correct, given that the DNA end is closer to TRBJ2-7. Per the germline V gene, CDR1 is SGHNT and CDR2 is YENEEA. The CDR3 runs to 14 residues. CDR3 nucleotides: TGTGCCAGCAGCTTACTGGGGGCGCTGGACGAGCAGTACTTC. It yields the protein CASSLLGALDEQYF.

V gene TRBV10-1 combines with J gene TRBJ2-2; 8 nucleotides match TRBD2. The CDR3 extends over 16 amino acids. Germline CDR1 reads WNHNN; CDR2 reads SYGVQD (reference sequence). J lost 0 bases, V lost 5 bases, and 5 bases had no gene match. CDR3 residues: CASSFSGTTNTGELFF. CDR3 nucleotides: TGCGCCAGCAGTTTTAGCGGGACTACGAACACCGGGGAGCTGTTTTTT.